The T cell receptor beta chain under discussion was sequenced for a study of T cell responses to AZD1222 COVID-19 vaccine (dated by TCRdb to the early 2020s). About the investigation overall: A total of around 240 trial participants underwent TCR sequencing, of whom more than 200 had received two doses of AZD1222 and around 25 had received two doses of the MenACWY control vaccine. Trial participants were enrolled into age subgroups of 18-55, 56-69 and 70-plus years, which contained approximately 150, 28 and 58 TCR-sequenced participants, respectively. Paper-wide results and their limitations: Epitopes outside the regions mutated in the B.1.351 and B.1.1.7 variants were reportedly recognized by nearly half of the unique spike-specific TCRs. Participants were mostly white British and included more females than males, and it was suggested by the authors that clonal diversity may have been underestimated. After two AZD1222 doses, spike-specific TCR breadth and depth were significantly higher than at day 0 and than in MenACWY recipients. Conclusions about previously exposed vaccinees are limited, since just 6 or 7 AZD1222 recipients were seropositive for SARS-CoV-2 at baseline. In the small 56-69-year group, the increase in depth fell short of significance, most likely because of low power. CD4 TCRs associated with the vaccine covered the entire spike protein, and the dominant responses were in regions 160-218 and 743-854. Because no day 14 peak-response samples were available, repertoires were characterized only after the peak T cell response.

The CDR3 regions of human TCRbeta chains were analyzed by immunosequencing. In the source study's methods: TCRs in the repertoires were compared against a reference library of SARS-CoV-2-specific TCRs that had been generated with the MIRA antigen-specificity platform. Breadth was defined as the fraction of unique TCRs that were SARS-CoV-2-associated. Depth was defined as the fraction of total T cells that were SARS-CoV-2-associated. Using the MIRA data, each spike-specific TCR was mapped to the spike region that the TCR reacts to and placed in a CD4 or CD8 class. Log10-transformed breadth and depth values were compared by one-way ANOVA with Sidak's multiple comparisons tests. TCRdb limited this immuneACCESS table to in-frame rearrangements with V and J called. A share of clones is missing; checked studies link under half to unresolved V genes, and the rest is unexplained. V and J calls and clone size are given by that table; D and trimming were obtained from the DNA. This sample gives about 72,000 clones in total; 89% of them show up just once. Of the sample, around 30% falls within the top ten clones.

Inclusive of the bounding cysteine and phenylalanine, the CDR3 is 14 residues long. Only the CDR3 region is kept as DNA, spanning 42 bases read in frame from base 1. From the germline V gene, CDR1 is SGDLS and CDR2 is YYNGEE. This clone showed up just once. Its antigen is still unknown. The junction does not match germline at one end; this may be a read error. This specimen's time point label, interpreted: about 28 days (+/-7) after the second vaccine dose. Because spike-specific TCR depth and breadth did not differ between the two schedules, AZD1222 recipients who got a second dose at roughly 4 weeks were pooled with those who got a second dose at roughly 12 weeks. Vaccinee samples came from UK trials COV001 and COV002, including a single-blind randomized controlled phase 2/3 trial of AZD1222 (ChAdOx1 nCoV-19) in healthy adults. For TCRbeta chain sequencing, PBMC samples were collected from trial participants at day 0 and at day 28 after the second dose.

The specimen was peripheral blood, collected 28 days after the second AZD1222 dose. Recombination connected TRBV9 to TRBJ2-7; the D gene cannot be named for sure. The source is an adult who received the AZD1222 COVID-19 vaccine. At the DNA level, the sequence is TGTGCTAGCAGCGTAAGTCCGAGTTCCTACGAGCAGTACTTC. It codes for CASSVSPSSYEQYF.